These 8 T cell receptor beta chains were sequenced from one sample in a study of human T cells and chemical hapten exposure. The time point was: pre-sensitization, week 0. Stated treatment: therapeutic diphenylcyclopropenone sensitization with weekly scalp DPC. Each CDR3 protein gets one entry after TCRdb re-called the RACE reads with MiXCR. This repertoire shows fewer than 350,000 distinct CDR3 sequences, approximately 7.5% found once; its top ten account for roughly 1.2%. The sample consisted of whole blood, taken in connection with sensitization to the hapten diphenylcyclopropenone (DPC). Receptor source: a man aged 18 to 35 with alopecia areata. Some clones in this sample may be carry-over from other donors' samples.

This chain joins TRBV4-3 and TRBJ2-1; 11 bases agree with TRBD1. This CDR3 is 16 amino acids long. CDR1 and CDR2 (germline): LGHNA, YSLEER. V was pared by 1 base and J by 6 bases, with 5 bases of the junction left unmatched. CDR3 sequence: CASSQGGQGAGNEQFF. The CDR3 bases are TGCGCCAGCAGCCAAGGCGGACAGGGGGCAGGCAATGAGCAGTTCTTC.

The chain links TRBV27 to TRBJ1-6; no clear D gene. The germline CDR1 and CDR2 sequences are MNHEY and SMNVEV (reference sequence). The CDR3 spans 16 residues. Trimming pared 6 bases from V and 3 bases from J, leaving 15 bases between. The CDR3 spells CASRTTISFYNSPLHF. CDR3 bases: TGTGCCAGCAGGACCACGATTTCATTCTATAATTCACCCCTCCACTTT.

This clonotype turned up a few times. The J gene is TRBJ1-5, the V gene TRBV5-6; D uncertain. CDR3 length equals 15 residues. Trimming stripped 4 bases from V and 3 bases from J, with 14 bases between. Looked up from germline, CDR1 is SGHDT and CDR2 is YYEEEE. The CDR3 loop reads CASSQIRQINQPQHF. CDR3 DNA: TGTGCCAGCAGCCAAATCAGGCAGATCAATCAGCCCCAGCATTTT.

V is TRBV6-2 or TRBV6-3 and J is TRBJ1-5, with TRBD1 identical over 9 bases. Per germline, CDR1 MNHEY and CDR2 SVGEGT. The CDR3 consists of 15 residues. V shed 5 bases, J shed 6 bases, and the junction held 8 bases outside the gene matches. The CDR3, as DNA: TGTGCCAGCAGTCCACAGGGGGCGTCCGGTCAGCCCCAGCATTTT. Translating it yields CASSPQGASGQPQHF.

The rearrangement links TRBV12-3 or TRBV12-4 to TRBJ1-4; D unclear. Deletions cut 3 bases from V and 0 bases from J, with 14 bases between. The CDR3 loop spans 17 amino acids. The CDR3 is CASSFKYGSATNEKLFF. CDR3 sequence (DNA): TGTGCCAGCAGTTTCAAATACGGGTCCGCAACTAATGAAAAACTGTTTTTT.

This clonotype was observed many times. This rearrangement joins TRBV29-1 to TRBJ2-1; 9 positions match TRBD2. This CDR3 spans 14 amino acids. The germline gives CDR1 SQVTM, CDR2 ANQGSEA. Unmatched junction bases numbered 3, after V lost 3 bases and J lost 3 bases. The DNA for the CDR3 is TGCAGCGTTGACGGACTAGCGAACTACAATGAGCAGTTCTTC. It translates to CSVDGLANYNEQFF.

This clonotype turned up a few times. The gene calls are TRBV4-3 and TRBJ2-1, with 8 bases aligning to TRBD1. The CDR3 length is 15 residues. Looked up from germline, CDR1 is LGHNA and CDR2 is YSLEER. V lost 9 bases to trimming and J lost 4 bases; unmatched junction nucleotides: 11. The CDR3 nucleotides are TGCGCCAGTTCGCCCGGGGACAGGATTTACAATGAGCAGTTCTTC. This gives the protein CASSPGDRIYNEQFF.

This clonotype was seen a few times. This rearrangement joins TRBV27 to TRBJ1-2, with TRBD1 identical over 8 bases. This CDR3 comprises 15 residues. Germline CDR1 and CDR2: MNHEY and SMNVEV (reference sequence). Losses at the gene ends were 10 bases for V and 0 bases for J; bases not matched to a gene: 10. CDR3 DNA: TGTGCCACCACTACTTACAGGGGGTCTAACTATGGCTACACCTTC. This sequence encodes CATTTYRGSNYGYTF.